The rows below give T cell receptor beta chains drawn from one sample of a study of post-analysis software for immune sequencing data. TCRdb fed the PCR reads into MiXCR, producing one record per CDR3 protein. This sample has about 380,000 distinct CDR3 sequences, with approximately 38% found just once. The sequencing sample was made of blood. These receptors all stem from a girl aged 10-17 years with multiple sclerosis. Each CDR3 is given without its conserved first and last residue. A D gene is named only where the DNA matches it firmly.

len: 11
v_gene: TRBV5-5
j_gene: TRBJ2-1
d_gene: .
CDR3aa: ASSPAGPNEQF

len: 15
v_gene: TRBV5-1
j_gene: TRBJ1-1
d_gene: TRBD1
CDR3aa: ASSLGDRGTRGTEAF

len: 15
v_gene: TRBV14
j_gene: TRBJ2-3
d_gene: .
CDR3aa: ASSQDRRAVFTDTQY

len: 10
v_gene: TRBV5-1
j_gene: TRBJ2-3
d_gene: .
CDR3aa: ASSDVTDTQY

len: 11
v_gene: TRBV3-1
j_gene: TRBJ2-1
d_gene: .
CDR3aa: ASSQGGDNEQF

len: 13
v_gene: TRBV18
j_gene: TRBJ1-1
d_gene: .
CDR3aa: ASSPDTGSNTEAF

len: 15
v_gene: TRBV7-2
j_gene: TRBJ2-6
d_gene: TRBD1
CDR3aa: ASSLHATGAGANVLT

len: 12
v_gene: TRBV25-1
j_gene: TRBJ1-1
d_gene: .
CDR3aa: ASSEPGLNTEAF

len: 13
v_gene: TRBV6-6
j_gene: TRBJ2-1
d_gene: TRBD2
CDR3aa: ASSPEQRGNNEQF

len: 13
v_gene: TRBV12-1
j_gene: TRBJ2-7
d_gene: .
CDR3aa: ASSPSGTVLSEQY

len: 14
v_gene: TRBV5-1
j_gene: TRBJ2-3
d_gene: .
CDR3aa: ASSLVVGGSTDTQY

len: 12
v_gene: TRBV20-1
j_gene: TRBJ1-6
d_gene: .
CDR3aa: SAPPQVYNSPLH

len: 14
v_gene: TRBV4-1
j_gene: TRBJ2-5
d_gene: .
CDR3aa: ASSQGPWKTQETQY

len: 12
v_gene: TRBV20-1
j_gene: TRBJ2-3
d_gene: .
CDR3aa: SADFGQGSDTQY

len: 14
v_gene: TRBV7-3
j_gene: TRBJ2-3
d_gene: TRBD2
CDR3aa: ASSWGTSGRTDTQY

len: 13
v_gene: TRBV5-1
j_gene: TRBJ2-1
d_gene: TRBD2
CDR3aa: ASSSGTSRYNEQF

len: 10
v_gene: TRBV12-3/TRBV12-4
j_gene: TRBJ2-1
d_gene: .
CDR3aa: ASSFAGWEQF

len: 13
v_gene: TRBV20-1
j_gene: TRBJ1-5
d_gene: TRBD1
CDR3aa: SATRTGEELQPQH

len: 11
v_gene: TRBV6-6
j_gene: TRBJ1-2
d_gene: .
CDR3aa: ASPTQANYGYT

len: 15
v_gene: TRBV7-2
j_gene: TRBJ1-5
d_gene: .
CDR3aa: ASSLGTRSYSNQPRH

len: 12
v_gene: TRBV27
j_gene: TRBJ2-1
d_gene: TRBD2
CDR3aa: ASSFGGGNYEQF

len: 12
v_gene: TRBV9
j_gene: TRBJ2-7
d_gene: .
CDR3aa: ASSVGSGGHEQY

len: 16
v_gene: TRBV11-2
j_gene: TRBJ1-1
d_gene: .
CDR3aa: ASSRGGGSLSMNTEAF

len: 10
v_gene: TRBV12-3/TRBV12-4
j_gene: TRBJ2-1
d_gene: .
CDR3aa: ASRSQVNEQF

len: 13
v_gene: TRBV7-6
j_gene: TRBJ2-5
d_gene: .
CDR3aa: ASSPVRGGQETQY

len: 16
v_gene: TRBV2
j_gene: TRBJ2-3
d_gene: TRBD2
CDR3aa: ASRTGGLAGAGADTQY

len: 15
v_gene: TRBV7-2
j_gene: TRBJ2-1
d_gene: TRBD2
CDR3aa: ASSIPTSGGSYNEQF

len: 16
v_gene: TRBV9
j_gene: TRBJ2-1
d_gene: TRBD1
CDR3aa: ASSVETGQSISYNEQF

len: 15
v_gene: TRBV15
j_gene: TRBJ2-7
d_gene: .
CDR3aa: VTSTSVGQGGHYEQY

len: 12
v_gene: TRBV7-9
j_gene: TRBJ1-1
d_gene: .
CDR3aa: ASLPGVIYTEAF

len: 11
v_gene: TRBV28
j_gene: TRBJ2-7
d_gene: TRBD1
CDR3aa: ASRPQGAYEQY

len: 9
v_gene: TRBV7-9
j_gene: TRBJ1-4
d_gene: .
CDR3aa: ASRMGPKLF

len: 13
v_gene: TRBV24-1
j_gene: TRBJ2-1
d_gene: TRBD1
CDR3aa: ATSAPGDRGNEQF

len: 12
v_gene: TRBV12-3/TRBV12-4
j_gene: TRBJ1-1
d_gene: .
CDR3aa: ASSWGPYNTEAF

len: 16
v_gene: TRBV4-3
j_gene: TRBJ2-3
d_gene: TRBD2
CDR3aa: ASSQDRGSGGAIDTQY

len: 15
v_gene: TRBV6-5
j_gene: TRBJ1-5
d_gene: TRBD1
CDR3aa: ASSSTYGTGGNQPQH

len: 12
v_gene: TRBV4-1
j_gene: TRBJ1-2
d_gene: .
CDR3aa: ASSQDPQPYGYT

len: 14
v_gene: TRBV10-2
j_gene: TRBJ2-3
d_gene: TRBD2
CDR3aa: ASSEWLAASTDTQY